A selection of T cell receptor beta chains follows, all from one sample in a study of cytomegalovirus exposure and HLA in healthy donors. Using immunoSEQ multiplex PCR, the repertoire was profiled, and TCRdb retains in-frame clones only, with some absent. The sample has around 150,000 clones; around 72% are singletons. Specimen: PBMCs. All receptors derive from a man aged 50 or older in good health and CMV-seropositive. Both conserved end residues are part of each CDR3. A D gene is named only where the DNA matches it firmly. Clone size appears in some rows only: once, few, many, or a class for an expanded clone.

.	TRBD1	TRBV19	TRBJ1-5	CASRSPWTGSNQPQHF	TGTGCCAGTCGCTCCCCCTGGACAGGGTCCAATCAGCCCCAGCATTTT
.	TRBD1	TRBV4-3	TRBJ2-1	CASSRAPGTGGNEQFF	TGCGCCAGCAGCCGAGCGCCCGGGACAGGGGGGAATGAGCAGTTCTTC
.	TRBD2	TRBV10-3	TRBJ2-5	CAISEEAGVETQYF	TGTGCCATCAGTGAGGAAGCGGGAGTAGAGACCCAGTACTTC
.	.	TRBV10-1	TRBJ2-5	CASSESTGIETQYF	TGCGCCAGCAGTGAGTCAACAGGGATAGAGACCCAGTACTTC
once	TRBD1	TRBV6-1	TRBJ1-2	CASSRQGGANYGYTF	TGTGCCAGCAGTCGACAGGGGGGAGCTAACTATGGCTACACCTTC
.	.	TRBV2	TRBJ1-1	CASKTGYGGAFF	TGTGCCAGCAAAACAGGGTATGGAGGCGCTTTCTTT
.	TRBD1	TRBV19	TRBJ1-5	CASSIKGQGYSNQPQHF	TGTGCCAGTAGTATAAAGGGACAGGGGTATAGCAATCAGCCCCAGCATTTT
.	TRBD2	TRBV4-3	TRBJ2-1	CASSQGLAGGVNEQFF	TGCGCCAGCAGCCAAGGACTAGCGGGAGGGGTCAATGAGCAGTTCTTC
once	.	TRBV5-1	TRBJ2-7	CASSRLTGDSSYYEQYF	TGCGCCAGCAGCCGGTTGACGGGGGACAGTTCTTACTACGAGCAGTACTTC
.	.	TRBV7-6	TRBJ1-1	CASSPSGAEAFF	TGTGCCAGCAGCCCCTCGGGGGCTGAAGCTTTCTTT
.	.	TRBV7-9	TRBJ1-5	CASSLGHQPQHF	TGTGCCAGCAGCTTAGGGCATCAGCCCCAGCATTTT
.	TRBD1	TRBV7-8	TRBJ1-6	CASSAGQGNSPLHF	TGTGCCAGCAGCGCGGGACAGGGCAACTCACCCCTCCACTTT
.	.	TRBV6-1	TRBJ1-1	CASRDTQNTEAFF	TGTGCCAGCAGGGACACCCAGAACACTGAAGCTTTCTTT
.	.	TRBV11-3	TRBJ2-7	CASSLLQGGYEQYF	TGTGCCAGCAGCTTACTACAGGGAGGGTACGAGCAGTACTTC
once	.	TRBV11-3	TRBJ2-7	CASSPRQGTTYEQYF	TGTGCCAGCAGTCCTCGACAGGGGACTACCTACGAGCAGTACTTC
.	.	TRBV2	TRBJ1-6	CASSGLLQGNRSPLHF	TGTGCCAGCAGTGGTCTCCTACAGGGAAATCGGTCACCCCTCCACTTT
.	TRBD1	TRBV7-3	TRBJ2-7	CASSLTGMADEQYF	TGTGCCAGCAGCTTGACAGGGATGGCTGATGAGCAGTACTTC